This entry describes one T cell receptor beta chain. This sample was taken from a study of blood T cell repertoires in COVID-19. Turning to the study itself: Some COVID-19 samples were acute and others convalescent; all came from the United States, Italy and Spain. T cells, B-cell-depleted T cells, or PBMCs provided the cDNA or gDNA that served as material.

Germline assignment: CDR1 MNHNY and CDR2 SVGAGI (reference sequence). There are 14 residues in the CDR3. Trimming removed 7 bases from V and 0 bases from J, with 10 bases in between. The authors' processing: Estimates of nucleated cell counts were drawn from the amplification of reference gene primers. Assay: immunoSEQ multiplex PCR; the TCRdb copy retains only in-frame clones and omits some. That table gives V, J and clone size, and the DNA gave D and trimming. Of around 370,000 clones listed, about 93% are singletons. The genes are TRBV6-6 and TRBJ2-1; D unclear. Material: peripheral blood. This receptor was taken from a young woman who had recovered from COVID-19. In DNA, the CDR3 is TGTGCCAGCACCTTTGCGCGCTCCTACAATGAGCAGTTCTTC. Residues: CASTFARSYNEQFF.